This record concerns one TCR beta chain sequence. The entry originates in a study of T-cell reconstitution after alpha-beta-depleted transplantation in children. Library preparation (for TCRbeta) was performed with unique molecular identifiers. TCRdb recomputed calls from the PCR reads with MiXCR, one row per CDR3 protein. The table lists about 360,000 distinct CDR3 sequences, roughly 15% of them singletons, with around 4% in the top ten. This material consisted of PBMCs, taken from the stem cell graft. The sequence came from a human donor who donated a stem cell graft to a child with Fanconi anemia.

For the CDR3, the DNA is TGTGCCAGCAGGGGACTAGCGGACCTTTCGGAGTACTTC. It codes for CASRGLADLSEYF. V is TRBV5-6 and J is TRBJ2-5, with 11 positions matching TRBD2. The trim removed 5 bases at V and 12 bases at J, leaving 9 bases unmatched. CDR3 length equals 13 residues. Germline V CDR1 and CDR2: SGHDT, YYEEEE.